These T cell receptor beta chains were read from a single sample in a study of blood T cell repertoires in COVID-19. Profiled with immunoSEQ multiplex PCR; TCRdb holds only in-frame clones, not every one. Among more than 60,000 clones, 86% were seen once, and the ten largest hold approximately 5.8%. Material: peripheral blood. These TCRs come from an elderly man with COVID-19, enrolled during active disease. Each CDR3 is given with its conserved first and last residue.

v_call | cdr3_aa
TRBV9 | CASSQGQSAANGYTF
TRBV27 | CASSFSLSGARTDTQYF
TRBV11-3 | CASSVTGGYGYTF
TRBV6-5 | CASSRQPYQFF
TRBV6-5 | CASSRDRGAEQYF
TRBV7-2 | CASSLGGGANIQYF
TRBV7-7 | CASSNTDRTSGANVLTF
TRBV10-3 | CAISAGTGASYGYTF
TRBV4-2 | CASTPVWAGSTDTQYF
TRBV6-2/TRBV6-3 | CASSTRQGQETQYF
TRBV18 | CASSPRVTGNTEAFF
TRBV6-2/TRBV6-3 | CASSSGTSGSYEQYF
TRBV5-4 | CASSLASGGAGEQYF
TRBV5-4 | CASSLTGEEKLFF
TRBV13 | CASSVQGKVPYEQYF
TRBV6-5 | CASSTGSPRTYEQYF
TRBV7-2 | CASSLAASGNTIYF
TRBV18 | CASSPTAGPYYGYTF
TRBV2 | CASRRTSGGGRDTQYF
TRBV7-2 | CASSPQGARTEAFF
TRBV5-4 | CASSQNTEAFF
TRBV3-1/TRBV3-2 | CASSQMAVTEAFF
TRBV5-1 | CASSLAPEGQGAPMQYF
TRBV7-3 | CASSLGTGGAPYGYTF
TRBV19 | CASSMSGQGTHEQYF
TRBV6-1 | CASSERGGQFF
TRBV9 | CASSVGSLTGETQYF
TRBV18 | CASSPTGNTEAFF
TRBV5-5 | CASSKNGGQGRSTGELFF
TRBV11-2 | CASSFKSNYGYTF
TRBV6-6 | CASDGQYNSPLHF
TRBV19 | CASSFRDIHEAFF
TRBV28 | CASSPARDRRETQYF
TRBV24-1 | CATTISEEGQGSHEQYF
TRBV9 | CASSVGAQFNEKLFF
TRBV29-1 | CSARSTGENQPQHF
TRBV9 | CASSAPTGTGFRTGELFF
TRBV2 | CASKQGANGNTIYF
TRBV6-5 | CASSVRGRGNQPQHF
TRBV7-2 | CASSLGGGSYEQYF
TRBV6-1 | CASSGRLQGLNYGYTF
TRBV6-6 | CASRTGSGYTF
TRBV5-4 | CATKGRGGPDTQYF
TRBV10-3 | CAIRRGLTTDTQYF
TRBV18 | CASSLSRDRFSREQYF
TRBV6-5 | CASRSRAEYTEAFF
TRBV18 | CASSRGLNEKLFF
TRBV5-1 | CASSLATSGGNEQFF
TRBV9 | CASSRGQDLQPQHF
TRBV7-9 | CASSLAGQGVNTEAFF
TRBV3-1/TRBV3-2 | CASSQSGKTQYF
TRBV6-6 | CASSLGTSLEKLFF
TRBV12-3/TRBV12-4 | CASSLQDTDTQYF
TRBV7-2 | CASSLQDSNQPQHF
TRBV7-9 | CASSLVSETQYF